These T cell receptor beta chains were read from a single sample in a study of blood T cell repertoires in COVID-19. The repertoire was sequenced with immunoSEQ multiplex PCR; TCRdb's copy has only in-frame clones and lacks some. The sample lists approximately 82,000 clones; 80% to 90% were seen once. The sequencing sample was made of peripheral blood. The receptors here all came from a man between 70 and 80 years old with active or convalescent COVID-19. CDR3s include the opening cysteine and the closing phenylalanine or tryptophan. The order of the fields is CDR3 protein, CDR3 DNA, clone size, J gene, V gene, D gene. The D gene is left open where the match is weak. The size entry is marked missing in some rows and otherwise reads once, few, many or a size class.

CDR3 protein: CASSEGLAASYEQYF; CDR3 DNA: TGTGCCAGCAGCGAAGGACTAGCGGCCTCCTACGAGCAGTACTTC; clone size: once; J gene: TRBJ2-7; V gene: TRBV13; D gene: TRBD2
CDR3 protein: CASSLDGAGGTQYF; CDR3 DNA: TGTGCCAGCAGCTTGGATGGGGCGGGAGGGACCCAGTACTTC; clone size: -; J gene: TRBJ2-5; V gene: TRBV5-8; D gene: TRBD2
CDR3 protein: CASSPQNYEQYF; CDR3 DNA: TGCGCCAGCAGCCCGCAGAACTACGAGCAGTACTTC; clone size: -; J gene: TRBJ2-7; V gene: TRBV5-1; D gene: -
CDR3 protein: CASGPRTGNLNEQFF; CDR3 DNA: TGTGCCAGCGGCCCTCGGACAGGGAATCTCAATGAGCAGTTCTTC; clone size: once; J gene: TRBJ2-1; V gene: TRBV7-9; D gene: TRBD1
CDR3 protein: CASSLRTQARLNEQFF; CDR3 DNA: TGTGCCAGCAGCTTACGAACCCAGGCAAGGTTGAATGAGCAGTTCTTC; clone size: -; J gene: TRBJ2-1; V gene: TRBV28; D gene: -
CDR3 protein: CASSLRRGLNSPLHF; CDR3 DNA: TGTGCCAGCAGTTTACGGAGGGGGCTTAATTCACCCCTCCACTTT; clone size: -; J gene: TRBJ1-6; V gene: TRBV28; D gene: TRBD1
CDR3 protein: CASSPVGRSGYTF; CDR3 DNA: TGCGCCAGCAGCCCAGTGGGTCGGAGCGGCTACACCTTC; clone size: -; J gene: TRBJ1-2; V gene: TRBV5-1; D gene: -
CDR3 protein: CAWSVDFFEQYF; CDR3 DNA: TGTGCCTGGAGCGTTGACTTCTTTGAGCAGTACTTC; clone size: -; J gene: TRBJ2-7; V gene: TRBV30; D gene: -
CDR3 protein: CASRRLAGAYEQYF; CDR3 DNA: TGCGCCAGCAGGCGACTAGCTGGGGCCTACGAGCAGTACTTC; clone size: once; J gene: TRBJ2-7; V gene: TRBV5-1; D gene: TRBD2
CDR3 protein: CASSQAPSPSYLEKLFF; CDR3 DNA: TGTGCCAGCAGCCAAGCCCCCAGTCCTTCGTACCTGGAAAAACTGTTTTTT; clone size: -; J gene: TRBJ1-4; V gene: TRBV4-2; D gene: -
CDR3 protein: CASGDRGEGYGYTF; CDR3 DNA: TGTGCCAGCGGTGACAGGGGAGAAGGCTATGGCTACACCTTC; clone size: -; J gene: TRBJ1-2; V gene: TRBV27; D gene: TRBD1
CDR3 protein: CASSEVGDQPQHF; CDR3 DNA: TGTGCCAGCAGTGAAGTAGGGGATCAGCCCCAGCATTTT; clone size: -; J gene: TRBJ1-5; V gene: TRBV6-1; D gene: -
CDR3 protein: CARSSQSGRGNTGELFF; CDR3 DNA: TGTGCCAGAAGCTCACAAAGCGGGAGGGGGAACACCGGGGAGCTGTTTTTT; clone size: -; J gene: TRBJ2-2; V gene: TRBV5-3; D gene: TRBD2
CDR3 protein: CASGLVPVMGAREGFEQFF; CDR3 DNA: TGTGCTAGTGGTTTGGTACCTGTAATGGGAGCGCGGGAGGGCTTTGAGCAGTTCTTC; clone size: -; J gene: TRBJ2-1; V gene: TRBV12-5; D gene: TRBD2
CDR3 protein: CASSYTPGQAGYSNQPQHF; CDR3 DNA: TGTGCCAGCAGTTACACTCCGGGTCAAGCGGGGTATAGCAATCAGCCCCAGCATTTT; clone size: once; J gene: TRBJ1-5; V gene: TRBV6-2/TRBV6-3; D gene: -
CDR3 protein: CASSKGLAGSYEQYF; CDR3 DNA: TGTGCCAGCAGTAAGGGGCTAGCGGGGTCCTACGAGCAGTACTTC; clone size: -; J gene: TRBJ2-7; V gene: TRBV25-1; D gene: TRBD2
CDR3 protein: CSTRLGGGVGEQYF; CDR3 DNA: TGCAGCACCCGCCTCGGAGGCGGGGTGGGCGAGCAGTACTTC; clone size: -; J gene: TRBJ2-7; V gene: TRBV29-1; D gene: -